These 8 T cell receptor beta chains share one sample of origin, sequenced in a study of preoperative IRX-2 immunotherapy in early breast cancer (dated by TCRdb to about 2019). Library preparation used the immunoSEQ multiplex PCR assay. Entries here come from immuneACCESS through TCRdb and include only in-frame sequences with V and J called. Some clones fail to appear in such tables; in the studies checked, an unresolved V gene covers under half of the shortfall, and the cause of the remainder is unknown. The sample table shows some 30,000 clones, and 80% to 85% are seen once. About 2.7% of the sample goes to the ten largest clones. According to the study, the label for this sample's treatment or condition signals: preoperative locoregional IRX-2 cytokine immunotherapy. Sequences were derived from lymph node tissue, sampled from a patient treated with IRX-2 immunotherapy. The receptors originated from a human donor with breast cancer.

The J gene is TRBJ2-7, the V gene TRBV28, with 9 bases matching TRBD2. This CDR3 region has 14 residues. Germline V gives CDR1 MDHEN, CDR2 SYDVKM. The J segment lost 7 bases and the V segment lost 6 bases, leaving 10 bases of the junction unmatched. The CDR3 loop reads CASSKLAGPGEQYF. In DNA, the CDR3 is TGTGCCAGCAGCAAACTAGCGGGCCCGGGAGAGCAGTACTTC.

This clone was counted a single time. The rearrangement links TRBV18 to TRBJ2-7; 8 bases are shared with TRBD1. The CDR3 has 15 residues. Germline lookup yields CDR1 KGHSH and CDR2 LQKENI. With 2 bases clipped from V and 4 bases from J, the junction kept 7 bases outside the gene matches. CDR3 in DNA: TGTGCCAGCTCACCAATTGGGACAGGCCGGTACGAGCAGTACTTC. It is translated as CASSPIGTGRYEQYF.

The chain couples TRBV5-1 to TRBJ2-5, with D perhaps matching TRBD1 or TRBD2 (5 bases each). CDR3 length: 14 amino acids. Trimming left V 6 bases short and J 5 bases short, with 17 bases between. The germline gives CDR1 SGHRS, CDR2 YFSETQ. The CDR3 is CASKPHTGRETQYF. The CDR3, as DNA: TGCGCCAGCAAACCCCACACGGGACGGGAGACCCAGTACTTC.

This clone has just a few counts. The rearrangement links TRBV6-8 to TRBJ1-1; D is unclear. Germline CDR1 MNHGY, CDR2 SAAAGT. Trimming shortened V by 4 bases and J by 4 bases, and 10 bases separated the two germline ends. This CDR3 region has 13 residues. The CDR3 loop is CASSLIPPTEAFF. DNA for the CDR3: TGTGCCAGCAGTTTAATTCCTCCCACTGAAGCTTTCTTT.

In DNA, the CDR3 is TGTGCCAGCAGTCCCACTATCGCCAGGGGGCGTCAAACAGATACGCAGTATTTT. This sequence encodes CASSPTIARGRQTDTQYF. This chain joins TRBV28 and TRBJ2-3; 8 bases are a match to TRBD1. The CDR3 is 18 amino acids. The junction had 16 bases not matched to a gene; V was cut back by 5 bases and J by 3 bases. CDR1 and CDR2 from the germline V gene are MDHEN and SYDVKM.

The chain combines TRBV30 with TRBJ2-1, with TRBD2 identical over 7 bases. From germline, CDR1 is GTSNPN and CDR2 SVGIG (reference sequence). J gave up 6 bases and V 2 bases, and 7 bases lay outside the gene matches. This CDR3 comprises 14 residues. The CDR3 region has the DNA TGTGCCTGGAGTACTGGACTAGGCGCCAATGAGCAGTTCTTC. It codes for CAWSTGLGANEQFF. The variable domain in full, with the rest retrieved from reference TRBV30 and TRBJ2-1, is SQTIHQWPATLVQPVGSPLSLECTVEGTSNPNLYWYRQAAGRGLQLLFYSVGIGQISSEVPQNLSASRPQDRQFILSSKKLLLSDSGFYLCAWSTGLGANEQFFGPGTRLTVL.

The V gene is TRBV11-3, the J gene TRBJ2-1; TRBD1 is a possible D gene (6 bases). Per germline, CDR1 SGHNT and CDR2 YENEEA. V was pared by 3 bases and J by 4 bases, with 10 bases between. The CDR3 is 14 residues long. The CDR3 nucleotides read TGTGCCAGCAGCTTCGGGACACGTTACAATGAGCAGTTCTTC. Residues: CASSFGTRYNEQFF.

This chain connects TRBV19 to TRBJ1-2; 8 bases fit TRBD1. Germline CDR1 is LNHDA and CDR2 is SQIVND (reference sequence). J was trimmed by 8 bases and V by 7 bases; bases with no gene match: 9. The CDR3 is 13 amino acids. CDR3 sequence: CASIGQGKVGYTF. The CDR3 DNA reads as TGTGCCAGTATCGGACAGGGTAAGGTCGGCTACACCTTC.